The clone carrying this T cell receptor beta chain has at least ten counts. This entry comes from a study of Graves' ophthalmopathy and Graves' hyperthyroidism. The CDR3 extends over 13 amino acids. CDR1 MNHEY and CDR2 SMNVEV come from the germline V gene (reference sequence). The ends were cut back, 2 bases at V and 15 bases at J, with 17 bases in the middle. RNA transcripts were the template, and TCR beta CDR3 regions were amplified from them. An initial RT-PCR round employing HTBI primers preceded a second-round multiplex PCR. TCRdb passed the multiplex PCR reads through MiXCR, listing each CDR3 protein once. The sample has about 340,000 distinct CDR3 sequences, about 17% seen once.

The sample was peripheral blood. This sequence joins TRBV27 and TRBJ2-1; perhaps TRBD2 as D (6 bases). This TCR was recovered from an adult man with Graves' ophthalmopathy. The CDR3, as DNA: TGTGCCAGCAGTTTAAGAAGCCAGGGAGGAACGTTCTTC. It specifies CASSLRSQGGTFF.